Listed here are 25 T cell receptor beta chains from one sample, sequenced in a study of CD8 T cells in Susac syndrome. The RNA input was roughly 0.5 to 1 ug, and it was reverse transcribed with random hexamers. MiXCR was run by TCRdb on the immunoSEQ multiplex PCR reads, yielding one entry per CDR3 protein. Here the sample spans some 130,000 distinct CDR3 sequences, roughly 94% being singletons. The sequenced sample consisted of CD8+ T cells from PBMCs. All receptors derive from a human donor with Susac syndrome.

J is TRBJ1-1 and V is TRBV3-1; D unclear. The CDR3 extends over 13 amino acids. The V gene's germline CDR1 is LGHDT and CDR2 YNNKEL (reference sequence). Trimming took off 2 bases at V and 4 bases at J, with 8 bases between the two ends. The CDR3 sequence: CASSQPGGTEAFF. The CDR3 nucleotides are TGTGCCAGCAGCCAACCCGGAGGCACTGAAGCTTTCTTT. Looking up the rest from reference TRBV3-1 and TRBJ1-1 gives the full variable domain: DTAVSQTPKYLVTQMGNDKSIKCEQNLGHDTMYWYKQDSKKFLKIMFSYNNKELIINETVPNRFSPKSPDKAHLNLHINSLELGDSAVYFCASSQPGGTEAFFGQGTRLTVV.

The gene calls are TRBV12-5 and TRBJ2-7; D may be TRBD2 (5 bases). The CDR3 runs to 13 residues. The germline CDR1 and CDR2 sequences are LGHNT and FRNRAP. Trimming shortened V by 1 base and J by 4 bases, and 8 bases separated the two germline ends. Here the CDR3 DNA reads TGTGCTAGTGGTTTGGCCGGGGTATACGAGCAGTACTTC. Protein product: CASGLAGVYEQYF.

J is TRBJ1-1 and V is TRBV20-1; D perhaps matches TRBD1 (5 bases). The germline CDR1 and CDR2 sequences are DFQATT and SNEGSKA (reference sequence). The CDR3 length is 16 residues. V was clipped by 2 bases and J by 1 base, with 17 bases between them. CDR3 in amino acids: CSARTFSADRNTEAFF. As DNA, the CDR3 is TGCAGTGCTAGAACCTTCTCCGCTGACAGGAACACTGAAGCTTTCTTT.

With regard to this clonotype: Germline and junction disagree at one end, which may indicate a read error. The chain's CDR3 is CAWSLGGNAEAFF. Written as DNA, the CDR3 is TGTGCCTGGAGTTTGGGGGGGAACGCTGAAGCTTTCTTT. The V call is TRBV30, the J call TRBJ1-1; possibly TRBD1 for D (5 bases). Germline assignment: CDR1 GTSNPN and CDR2 SVGIG (reference sequence). CDR3 length: 13 residues.

This rearrangement joins TRBV5-4 to TRBJ2-3, with TRBD2 matching 7 bases. The germline V gene encodes CDR1 SGHNT and CDR2 YYREEE (reference sequence). Losses at the gene ends were 2 bases for V and 8 bases for J; bases not matched to a gene: 11. The CDR3 is 15 residues long. CDR3 loop: CASSFGPSGGGTQYF. CDR3 nucleotide sequence: TGTGCCAGCAGCTTCGGTCCTAGCGGTGGAGGTACGCAGTATTTT.

The V and J genes are TRBV13 and TRBJ2-5, with D tentatively TRBD1 or TRBD2 (5 bases each). V was clipped by 0 bases and J by 2 bases, with 13 bases between them. The CDR3 has 16 amino acids. Germline V gene data show CDR1 as PRHDT and CDR2 as FYEKMQ (reference sequence). The CDR3 coding sequence is TGTGCCAGCAGCTTAGGCCTCGGGGCGATACAAGAGACCCAGTACTTC. Its translation: CASSLGLGAIQETQYF.

V and J are TRBV12-3 or TRBV12-4 and TRBJ1-1, with D unclear. V gave up 3 bases and J gave up 5 bases, with 7 bases separating them. The length of the CDR3 is 12 residues. For the CDR3, the DNA is TGTGCCAGCAGTTTCGTATTGACTGAAGCTTTCTTT. Its translation is CASSFVLTEAFF.

This chain connects TRBV9 to TRBJ2-7, with TRBD2 matching 10 bases. From germline, CDR1 is SGDLS and CDR2 YYNGEE. Unmatched junction bases numbered 6, after V lost 3 bases and J lost 6 bases. The CDR3 sequence is 14 residues long. The CDR3 DNA follows: TGTGCCAGCAGCGCCAGGCTAGCGGGAGCCGAGCAGTACTTC. It is translated as CASSARLAGAEQYF.

The chain uses TRBV28 and TRBJ2-1; D not resolved. Germline CDR1 reads MDHEN; CDR2 reads SYDVKM. V was trimmed by 6 bases and J by 0 bases, leaving 12 bases between them. The CDR3 spans 15 residues. CDR3 sequence reads: CASSLRRYSYNEQFF. The CDR3, as DNA: TGTGCCAGCAGCCTCCGCCGATACTCCTACAATGAGCAGTTCTTC.

This sequence joins TRBV6-5 and TRBJ1-5; D not certain. This CDR3 spans 14 amino acids. Germline values: CDR1 MNHEY, CDR2 SVGAGI. The germline V and J ends were trimmed by 7 bases and 0 bases, with 10 bases remaining between them. The CDR3, as DNA: TGTGCCAGCACTCATATGGGTAGCAATCAGCCCCAGCATTTT. It specifies CASTHMGSNQPQHF.

The chain recombines TRBV24-1 with TRBJ2-7; 12 bases are a match to TRBD2. Trimming cost V 5 bases and J 4 bases; bases outside gene matches: 14. The CDR3 extends over 18 amino acids. The germline CDR1 and CDR2 sequences are KGHDR and SFDVKD. CDR3 in amino acids: CATSGRVPTSGRTYEQYF. CDR3 coding DNA: TGTGCCACCAGTGGACGCGTCCCCACTAGCGGGAGGACTTACGAGCAGTACTTC.

This chain links TRBV7-9 with TRBJ2-3; 8 bases match TRBD2. After removal of 5 bases from V and 0 bases from J, the junction contained 7 bases not matched to a gene. This CDR3 spans 16 amino acids. Germline V gene data show CDR1 as SEHNR and CDR2 as FQNEAQ (reference sequence). The DNA of the CDR3 is TGTGCCAGCAGCCTACTAGCGGCAGTTAGCACAGATACGCAGTATTTT. Translation gives CASSLLAAVSTDTQYF.

This chain links TRBV15 with TRBJ2-7, with unresolved D. The V gene's germline CDR1 is LNHNV and CDR2 YYDKDF (reference sequence). The CDR3 length is 13 residues. V lost 0 bases and J lost 5, with 8 bases in between. CDR3 in DNA: TGTGCCACCAGCAGAGAAAGGAAGGACGAGCAGTACTTC. This gives the protein CATSRERKDEQYF.

This sequence joins TRBV19 and TRBJ2-7; the D gene is possibly TRBD1 (5 bases). This CDR3 comprises 11 residues. The ends were cut back, 7 bases at V and 4 bases at J, with 8 bases in the middle. Germline CDR1 is LNHDA and CDR2 is SQIVND (reference sequence). The CDR3 loop is CASKRGYEQYF. The DNA of the CDR3 is TGTGCCAGTAAAAGGGGATACGAGCAGTACTTC.

The chain couples TRBV11-2 to TRBJ2-5, with 15 bases lining up with TRBD2. V lost 5 bases, J lost 4 bases, and 8 bases stayed unmatched. CDR1 is SGHAT and CDR2 is FQNNGV in the germline V gene. This CDR3 is built from 17 residues. The chain's CDR3 is CASSVSGLAGGGETQYF. CDR3 nucleotide sequence: TGTGCCAGCAGCGTCTCGGGACTAGCGGGAGGAGGAGAGACCCAGTACTTC.

The chain employs TRBV9 and TRBJ1-2; D gene ambiguous. The CDR3 length is 15 residues. The germline V gene has CDR1 SGDLS and CDR2 YYNGEE. V was trimmed by 0 bases and J by 5 bases, leaving 14 bases between them. The CDR3 loop reads CASSVVGRKGYGYTF. CDR3 nucleotides: TGTGCCAGCAGCGTAGTGGGCAGGAAGGGTTATGGCTACACCTTC.

J is TRBJ1-5 and V is TRBV27, with D perhaps TRBD1 (6 bases). V lost 4 bases to trimming and J lost 6 bases, with 10 bases between them. Germline assignment: CDR1 MNHEY and CDR2 SMNVEV (reference sequence). The CDR3 loop spans 13 amino acids. For the CDR3, the DNA is TGTGCCAGCAGTTCACAGGGAATTCAGCCCCAGCATTTT. Translating it yields CASSSQGIQPQHF.

The chain carries TRBV27 and TRBJ2-7; D is unclear. Germline CDR1 and CDR2: MNHEY and SMNVEV (reference sequence). The V gene lost 0 bases and the J gene lost 3 bases, with 6 bases spanning the gap. The CDR3 extends over 13 amino acids. In DNA, the CDR3 is TGTGCCAGCAGTTTATCCAGCATCTACGAGCAGTACTTC. Translated, it gives CASSLSSIYEQYF.

The genes are TRBV25-1 and TRBJ2-2; tentatively, D is TRBD1 or TRBD2 (5 bases each). The CDR3 consists of 15 residues. CDR1 and CDR2 from the germline V gene are MGHDK and SYGVNS. Trimming took 9 bases from V and 4 from J, leaving 18 bases between them. The CDR3 DNA follows: TGTGCCAGTGAAGGGATGGGGGTTCGCACCGGGGAGCTGTTTTTT. It specifies CASEGMGVRTGELFF.

The chain employs TRBV7-8 and TRBJ2-3, with D possibly TRBD1 on 6 matching bases. The germline V gene has CDR1 SGHVS and CDR2 FQNEAQ. CDR3 length equals 13 residues. V lost 5 bases, J lost 4 bases, and 10 bases lay in between. CDR3 protein: CASSTNRADTQYF. Written as DNA, the CDR3 is TGTGCCAGCAGCACTAACAGGGCAGATACGCAGTATTTT. The variable domain in full, with the rest retrieved from reference TRBV7-8 and TRBJ2-3, is GAGVSQSPRYKVAKRGQDVALRCDPISGHVSLFWYQQALGQGPEFLTYFQNEAQLDKSGLPSDRFFAERPEGSVSTLKIQRTQQEDSAVYLCASSTNRADTQYFGPGTRLTVL.

This rearrangement joins TRBV9 to TRBJ2-1; D is undetermined. Trimming removed 3 bases at V and 3 bases at J, with 16 bases between. This CDR3 comprises 16 residues. Germline V gives CDR1 SGDLS, CDR2 YYNGEE. The CDR3 DNA reads TGTGCCAGCAGCGGACGTACCAGCGCCTACTACAATGAGCAGTTCTTC. Translated, it gives CASSGRTSAYYNEQFF. The full variable domain, in which reference TRBV9 and TRBJ2-1 provide the parts outside the CDR3, is DSGVTQTPKHLITATGQRVTLRCSPRSGDLSVYWYQQSLDQGLQFLIQYYNGEERAKGNILERFSAQQFPDLHSELNLSSLELGDSALYFCASSGRTSAYYNEQFFGPGTRLTVL.

Details on this clonotype: Relative to the germline gene, one junction end is altered; a read error may explain this. The chain links TRBV6-1 to TRBJ2-1; 12 bases line up with TRBD2. The CDR3 runs 20 residues. The germline V gene has CDR1 MNHNS and CDR2 SASEGT. The CDR3 DNA reads as TGTGCCAGCAGCGAAGGTTACCTAGCGGGAGGGATCGAGGGGGACAATGAGCAGTTCTTC. Translated, it gives CASSEGYLAGGIEGDNEQFF.

In its sample, this clonotype was seen once. The chain couples TRBV4-1 to TRBJ2-7, with 10 bases matching TRBD1. Losses at the gene ends were 4 bases for V and 6 bases for J; bases not matched to a gene: 9. This CDR3 contains 15 residues. CDR1 is MGHRA, CDR2 YSYEKL, per germline. As DNA, the CDR3 is TGCGCCAGCAGCCCGTCGGGGACAGGGGACGGCGAGCAGTACTTC. It translates to CASSPSGTGDGEQYF.

This sequence joins TRBV24-1 and TRBJ2-1; 7 nucleotides align to TRBD2. This CDR3 spans 16 amino acids. V was pared by 4 bases and J by 6 bases, with 11 bases of the junction left unmatched. Germline V CDR1 and CDR2: KGHDR, SFDVKD. Here the CDR3 DNA reads TGTGCCACCAGTGAAATACCGAGCGGGGACCCCAATGAGCAGTTCTTC. Protein sequence: CATSEIPSGDPNEQFF.

This chain connects TRBV6-5 to TRBJ1-1; D gene uncertain. This CDR3 contains 13 residues. Germline values: CDR1 MNHEY, CDR2 SVGAGI. V shed 8 bases and J shed 1 base, with 11 bases lying between them. The CDR3: CASSTLGNTEAFF. The CDR3 DNA is TGTGCCAGCTCGACACTTGGGAACACTGAAGCTTTCTTT.